This TCR beta chain originates from a study of PD-1 blockade in classical Hodgkin lymphoma. Each of the patients experienced relapse following autologous stem cell transplantation, and their brentuximab vedotin exposure differed. The table came from immunoSEQ multiplex PCR; TCRdb's copy has only in-frame clones and leaves some out. Here the sample spans over 10,000 clones, roughly 80% being singletons. This clonotype originated in a human donor with classical Hodgkin lymphoma. The sequenced sample was peripheral blood mononuclear cells (PBMCs), obtained at baseline.

The chain's CDR3 is CASSLPGGNTEAFF. Here the CDR3 DNA reads TGTGCCAGCAGCCTACCAGGGGGGAACACTGAAGCTTTCTTT. The genes are TRBV6-1 and TRBJ1-1; 7 nucleotides agree with TRBD1. The CDR3 contains 14 residues. With 6 bases clipped from V and 1 base from J, the junction kept 5 bases outside the gene matches. The V gene's germline CDR1 is MNHNS and CDR2 SASEGT.